The 13 T cell receptor beta chains in this list originate from one sample, sequenced in a study of blood T cell repertoires in COVID-19. Clones were sequenced by immunoSEQ multiplex PCR, and TCRdb holds only the in-frame ones, with some missing. The sample holds 450,000 or so clones, 90% seen once. The sequencing input was PBMCs or T cells enriched from blood (not recorded which). These receptors all stem from a man aged 18 to 30 who had recovered from COVID-19.

The rearrangement joins TRBV2 to TRBJ1-1; maybe TRBD1 (5 bases). This CDR3 is 14 amino acids long. The V end was cut by 8 bases, the J end by 5 bases, with 18 bases between. CDR1 and CDR2 from the germline V gene are SNHLY and FYNNEI. This CDR3 is CASGPISRGTEAFF. CDR3 in DNA: TGTGCCAGCGGCCCGATCTCAAGGGGAACTGAAGCTTTCTTT. Drawing the rest from reference TRBV2 and TRBJ1-1, the complete variable domain is EPEVTQTPSHQVTQMGQEVILRCVPISNHLYFYWYRQILGQKVEFLVSFYNNEISEKSEIFDDQFSVERPDGSNFTLKIRSTKLEDSAMYFCASGPISRGTEAFFGQGTRLTVV.

The rearrangement links TRBV27 to TRBJ2-3, with a weak D call TRBD1 (5 bases). The V end lost 5 bases, the J end lost 4 bases, and 10 bases lay between the germline ends. This CDR3 has 13 residues. Germline values: CDR1 MNHEY, CDR2 SMNVEV (reference sequence). CDR3 in amino acids: CASSPGLSDTQYF. The CDR3 DNA reads TGTGCCAGCAGTCCAGGGTTATCAGATACGCAGTATTTT.

The rearrangement uses TRBV21-1 and TRBJ2-7; the table calls TRBD2, which could not be checked here. TRBV21-1 is flagged as a pseudogene. The CDR3 has 12 residues. Here the CDR3 reads CASSPSIYEQYF. CDR3 bases: TGTGCCAGCAGCCCTTCTATCTACGAGCAGTACTTC.

The genes are TRBV18 and TRBJ1-6, with 9 bases that match TRBD1. The CDR3 runs 14 residues. The V gene end was trimmed by 6 bases and the J gene end by 8 bases; junction bases not matched to a gene: 5. Germline CDR1 reads KGHSH; CDR2 reads LQKENI. The CDR3 loop is CASSSGTGHSPLHF. CDR3 nucleotides: TGTGCCAGCTCCTCCGGGACAGGGCATTCACCCCTCCACTTT. Variable domain in full (rest from reference TRBV18 and TRBJ1-6): NAGVMQNPRHLVRRRGQEARLRCSPMKGHSHVYWYRQLPEEGLKFMVYLQKENIIDESGMPKERFSAEFPKEGPSILRIQQVVRGDSAAYFCASSSGTGHSPLHFGNGTRLTVT.

This clone was recorded only once. The chain joins TRBV11-1 to TRBJ1-2, with D possibly being TRBD1 (5 bases). V dropped 6 bases and J dropped 3 bases, with 11 bases sitting between them. Germline CDR1 and CDR2: SGHAT and FQDESV (reference sequence). This CDR3 comprises 13 residues. CDR3: CASSPTEYYGYTF. The CDR3, as DNA: TGTGCCAGCAGTCCGACAGAATACTATGGCTACACCTTC.

V usage is TRBV2 and J usage is TRBJ1-1, with D unresolved. Trimming took 1 base from V and 0 from J, leaving 6 bases between them. This CDR3 comprises 14 residues. CDR1 and CDR2 from the germline V gene are SNHLY and FYNNEI. CDR3 nucleotide sequence: TGTGCCAGCAGTGAAGAGCACTTGAACACTGAAGCTTTCTTT. This codes for CASSEEHLNTEAFF.

The chain combines TRBV30 with TRBJ1-3; 8 nucleotides match TRBD1. The V segment lost 3 bases and the J segment 3 bases; nucleotides outside the gene matches: 4. The germline gives CDR1 GTSNPN, CDR2 SVGIG (reference sequence). CDR3 length equals 14 residues. For the CDR3, the DNA is TGTGCCTGGAGCCGCGACAGGGGTGGAAACACCATATATTTT. Its protein is CAWSRDRGGNTIYF.

The chain is built from TRBV2 and TRBJ2-1; tentative D call: TRBD2 (6 bases). V was cut by 3 bases and J by 16 bases, with 16 bases left in between. Germline CDR1 SNHLY, CDR2 FYNNEI. CDR3 size: 12 residues. DNA for the CDR3: TGTGCCAGCAGTGACAACGGGAGAGCCGGCTTCTTC. It specifies CASSDNGRAGFF.

The rearrangement links TRBV7-9 to TRBJ1-2; tentatively, D is TRBD1 (6 bases). Trimming took 5 bases from V and 2 from J, leaving 18 bases between them. The CDR3 spans 16 residues. Germline lookup yields CDR1 SEHNR and CDR2 FQNEAQ (reference sequence). The CDR3 nucleotides read TGTGCCAGCAGCGAAAAAGGGATGAGGGGGAACTATGGCTACACCTTC. Protein product: CASSEKGMRGNYGYTF.

This rearrangement joins TRBV18 to TRBJ1-2, with D perhaps matching TRBD1 (5 bases). Between the trimmed V and J ends, which lost 0 bases and 8 bases, there was a span of 16 bases. Looked up from germline, CDR1 is KGHSH and CDR2 is LQKENI. The CDR3 extends over 15 amino acids. CDR3 sequence (DNA): TGTGCCAGCTCACCACCCGCAGGGTTACTCGGAGGCTACACCTTC. It is translated as CASSPPAGLLGGYTF.

This clone has only one observation. The rearrangement links TRBV5-1 to TRBJ1-1; TRBD1 matches 10 bases. This CDR3 comprises 16 residues. Germline CDR1 SGHRS, CDR2 YFSETQ. V was clipped by 3 bases and J by 4 bases; unmatched bases: 9. For the CDR3, the DNA is TGCGCCAGCAGCTCAATGGACAGGGGGTTAGGCACTGAAGCTTTCTTT. It yields the protein CASSSMDRGLGTEAFF.

The chain combines TRBV14 with TRBJ2-1, with a weak D call TRBD2 (6 bases). Trimming stripped 4 bases from V and 6 bases from J, with 10 bases between. From germline, CDR1 is SGHDN and CDR2 FVKESK. The CDR3 loop spans 13 amino acids. The CDR3 region is CASSPRTTNEQFF. CDR3 DNA: TGTGCCAGCAGCCCGAGGACTACCAATGAGCAGTTCTTC.

The rearrangement joins TRBV7-2 to TRBJ2-3; 7 bases are shared with TRBD2. Germline lookup yields CDR1 SGHTA and CDR2 FQGNSA. This CDR3 is built from 19 residues. V trimming: 5 bases; J trimming: 0 bases; junction bases outside the gene matches: 17. The DNA of the CDR3 is TGTGCCAGCAGCACGCGAATACCGGGACTATTCCTTAGCACAGATACGCAGTATTTT. Amino acids: CASSTRIPGLFLSTDTQYF.